The 6 T cell receptor beta chains listed next were all sequenced from one sample in a study of blood T cell repertoires in COVID-19. The repertoire was sequenced with immunoSEQ multiplex PCR; TCRdb's copy has only in-frame clones and lacks some. The repertoire has approximately 300,000 clones, 75% to 90% of them found once; the top ten carry approximately 4.2%. Sample: peripheral blood. The receptor set was obtained from a man between 40 and 49 years old with acute or convalescent COVID-19.

This sequence joins TRBV6-2 or TRBV6-3 and TRBJ2-3, with D possibly matching TRBD1 (5 bases). CDR1 MNHEY and CDR2 SVGEGT come from the germline V gene. Trimming left V 2 bases short and J 6 bases short, with 15 bases between. The CDR3 totals 15 residues. DNA of the CDR3: TGTGCCAGCAGTTACGGGGCGAGTTGGGGCGATACGCAGTATTTT. Its translation: CASSYGASWGDTQYF.

The chain links TRBV6-1 to TRBJ1-5, with a tentative D call TRBD1 (6 bases). The germline V gene has CDR1 MNHNS and CDR2 SASEGT. The CDR3 has 16 amino acids. With 2 bases removed from V and 6 bases from J, the gap between germline ends came to 17 bases. CDR3 in amino acids: CASSEPAGALGQPQHF. The DNA of the CDR3 is TGTGCCAGCAGTGAACCCGCAGGGGCGCTCGGTCAGCCCCAGCATTTT.

The chain combines TRBV3-1 (or the pseudogene TRBV3-2) with TRBJ2-1, with 12 bases matching TRBD2. The CDR3 length is 14 residues. V trimming: 6 bases; J trimming: 8 bases; junction bases outside the gene matches: 5. The germline gives CDR1 LGHDT, CDR2 YNNKEL (reference sequence). Written as DNA, the CDR3 is TGTGCCAGCAGTCCGACTAGCGGGGGATATGAGCAGTTCTTC. This translates into CASSPTSGGYEQFF.

The rearrangement joins TRBV2 to TRBJ2-7; 10 bases are shared with TRBD2. This CDR3 is built from 15 residues. V shed 0 bases and J 5 bases; nucleotides not matched to a gene: 4. Germline loops: CDR1 SNHLY, CDR2 FYNNEI. The CDR3 loop reads CASSEAELAGNEQYF. The CDR3 bases are TGTGCCAGCAGTGAAGCGGAACTAGCGGGGAACGAGCAGTACTTC. Supplemented by reference TRBV2 and TRBJ2-7, the full variable domain reads EPEVTQTPSHQVTQMGQEVILRCVPISNHLYFYWYRQILGQKVEFLVSFYNNEISEKSEIFDDQFSVERPDGSNFTLKIRSTKLEDSAMYFCASSEAELAGNEQYFGPGTRLTVT.

This clone is a singleton in its sample. DNA for the CDR3: TGTGCTAGTGGTTTGGTACTAGCCAGCTCTGGAAACACCATATATTTT. Amino acid sequence: CASGLVLASSGNTIYF. The genes are TRBV12-5 and TRBJ1-3; no firm D call. CDR1 and CDR2 (germline): LGHNT, FRNRAP. The CDR3 spans 16 residues. V was shortened by 0 bases and J by 0 bases, with 9 bases between the two germline ends.

This clone was observed a single time. The rearrangement uses TRBV12-3 or TRBV12-4 and TRBJ2-7, with TRBD1 matching over 7 bases. Unmatched junction bases numbered 8, after V lost 7 bases and J lost 8 bases. This CDR3 spans 12 amino acids. In DNA, the CDR3 is TGTGCCAGCACCAGGACAGGCTGGAAGCAGTACTTC. Protein product: CASTRTGWKQYF.